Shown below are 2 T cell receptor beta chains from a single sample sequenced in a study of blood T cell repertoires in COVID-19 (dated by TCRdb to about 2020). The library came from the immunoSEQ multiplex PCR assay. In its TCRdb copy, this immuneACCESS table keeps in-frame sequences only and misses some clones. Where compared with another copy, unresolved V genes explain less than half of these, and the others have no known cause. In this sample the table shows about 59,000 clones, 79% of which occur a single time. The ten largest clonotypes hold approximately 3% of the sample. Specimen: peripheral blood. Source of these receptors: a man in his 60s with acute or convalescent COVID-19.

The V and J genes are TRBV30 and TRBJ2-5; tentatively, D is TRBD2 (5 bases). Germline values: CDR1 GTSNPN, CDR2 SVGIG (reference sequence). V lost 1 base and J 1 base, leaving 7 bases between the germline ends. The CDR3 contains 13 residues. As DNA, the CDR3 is TGTGCCTGGAGTGGGGCGGGCCAAGAGACCCAGTACTTC. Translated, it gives CAWSGAGQETQYF.

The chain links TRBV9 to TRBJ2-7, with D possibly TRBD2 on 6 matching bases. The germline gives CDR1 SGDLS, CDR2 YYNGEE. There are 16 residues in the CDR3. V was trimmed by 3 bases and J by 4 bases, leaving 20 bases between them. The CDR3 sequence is CASSATGSWGGYEQYF. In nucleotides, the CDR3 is TGTGCCAGCAGCGCCACAGGTTCTTGGGGAGGATACGAGCAGTACTTC.